This record looks at one T cell receptor (beta chain) sequence and its context. These data belong to a study of Ad26.COV2.S vaccination and SARS-CoV-2 variants. The assay was immunoSEQ multiplex PCR, and TCRdb's table has in-frame clones only and misses some. The sample holds under 550,000 clones, approximately 92% seen once. The sample's treatment: approximately 18 received Ad26.COV2.S at low or high dose, single or two shots; about 5 received placebo; per-sample allocation not given. It was on day 63 after the first vaccine or placebo injection that samples were taken. The sequences come from peripheral blood, collected in a trial of Ad26.COV2.S vaccine versus placebo. The clonotype was recovered from a person between 18 and 60 years old who received the Ad26.COV2.S COVID-19 vaccine or a placebo.

CDR3 sequence reads: CASSLYGANVLTF. The CDR3 DNA sequence: TGTGCCAGCAGCTTGTATGGGGCCAACGTCCTGACTTTC. V and J are TRBV5-6 and TRBJ2-6; D is unresolved. The germline gives CDR1 SGHDT, CDR2 YYEEEE. V was trimmed by 1 base and J by 3 bases, leaving 2 bases between them. The length of the CDR3 is 13 residues. The full variable domain, completed using reference TRBV5-6 and TRBJ2-6, is DAGVTQSPTHLIKTRGQQVTLRCSPKSGHDTVSWYQQALGQGPQFIFQYYEEEERQRGNFPDRFSGHQFPNYSSELNVNALLLGDSALYLCASSLYGANVLTFGAGSRLTVL.